These 18 T cell receptor beta chains originate from one sample sequenced in a study of graft-versus-host responses after intestinal transplantation. This table comes from immunoSEQ multiplex PCR, and its TCRdb copy is limited to in-frame clones, with some not included. Here the sample spans roughly 100,000 clones, approximately 84% being singletons. Their recognized antigens are unknown. The sequenced sample was unstimulated CD4+ T cells sorted from spleen or lymph node cells, obtained before intestinal transplant. Receptor source: a human donor who received an intestinal transplant.

Details on this clone: Other DNA sequences from this sample encode an identical CDR3 as well. In DNA, the CDR3 is TGTGCCACCAGCAGAGATAGAGCCGGGGAGCTGTTTTTT. Translation: CATSRDRAGELFF. V usage is TRBV15 and J usage is TRBJ2-2; D not resolved. Looked up from germline, CDR1 is LNHNV and CDR2 is YYDKDF (reference sequence). The CDR3 is 13 residues long. Trimming took off 0 bases at V and 6 bases at J, with 5 bases between the two ends.

The rearrangement joins TRBV5-1 to TRBJ2-7, with D perhaps TRBD1 (5 bases). CDR1 and CDR2 (germline): SGHRS, YFSETQ. The CDR3 is made up of 14 amino acids. Trimming removed 4 bases from V and 4 bases from J, with 15 bases in between. This chain's CDR3 is CASSPMGLEYEQYF. The CDR3 DNA reads TGCGCCAGCAGCCCGATGGGGCTAGAATACGAGCAGTACTTC. Complete variable domain (other parts from reference TRBV5-1 and TRBJ2-7): KAGVTQTPRYLIKTRGQQVTLSCSPISGHRSVSWYQQTPGQGLQFLFEYFSETQRNKGNFPGRFSGRQFSNSRSEMNVSTLELGDSALYLCASSPMGLEYEQYFGPGTRLTVT.

This sequence joins TRBV12-5 and TRBJ2-3; weak D call: TRBD2 (5 bases). Germline V lookup: CDR1 LGHNT, CDR2 FRNRAP. The V end lost 3 bases, the J end lost 0 bases, and 10 bases lay between the germline ends. The CDR3 is 15 amino acids. The CDR3 loop reads CASGFGRTSTDTQYF. The CDR3 nucleotides are TGTGCTAGTGGTTTCGGGCGGACTAGCACAGATACGCAGTATTTT.

The rearrangement links TRBV18 to TRBJ1-3; tentatively, D is TRBD1 (5 bases). V lost 6 bases and J lost 4, with 19 bases in between. Germline assignment: CDR1 KGHSH and CDR2 LQKENI. The CDR3 loop spans 16 amino acids. Here the CDR3 reads CASSSDEGTLGNTIYF. The CDR3 DNA reads TGTGCCAGCTCTTCGGACGAGGGGACTTTAGGAAACACCATATATTTT. The full variable domain, in which reference TRBV18 and TRBJ1-3 provide the parts outside the CDR3, is NAGVMQNPRHLVRRRGQEARLRCSPMKGHSHVYWYRQLPEEGLKFMVYLQKENIIDESGMPKERFSAEFPKEGPSILRIQQVVRGDSAAYFCASSSDEGTLGNTIYFGEGSWLTVV.

V is TRBV5-1 and J is TRBJ2-5; D perhaps matches TRBD1 (5 bases). The V gene lost 3 bases and the J gene lost 5 bases, with 14 bases spanning the gap. The CDR3 has 14 residues. From germline, CDR1 is SGHRS and CDR2 YFSETQ. The CDR3 loop is CASSSQQVMETQYF. CDR3 in DNA: TGCGCCAGCAGCTCACAACAGGTTATGGAGACCCAGTACTTC.

The chain uses TRBV5-1 and TRBJ1-3; the match to TRBD1 covers 7 bases. CDR1 and CDR2 (germline): SGHRS, YFSETQ. The V segment lost 0 bases and the J segment 0 bases; nucleotides outside the gene matches: 3. The CDR3 is 16 amino acids. The CDR3: CASSLVQGGSGNTIYF. The CDR3 DNA sequence: TGCGCCAGCAGCTTGGTTCAGGGGGGCTCTGGAAACACCATATATTTT.

The V and J genes are TRBV7-2 and TRBJ2-7; D is uncertain. The V gene lost 4 bases and the J gene lost 2 bases, with 12 bases spanning the gap. The CDR3 consists of 14 residues. Germline CDR1 SGHTA, CDR2 FQGNSA. CDR3 loop: CASSYGWQTYEQYF. CDR3 sequence (DNA): TGTGCCAGCAGCTACGGATGGCAGACCTACGAGCAGTACTTC.

The rearrangement joins TRBV5-1 to TRBJ1-1; 7 bases are shared with TRBD1. Losses at the gene ends were 3 bases for V and 0 bases for J; bases not matched to a gene: 5. The V gene's germline CDR1 is SGHRS and CDR2 YFSETQ. The CDR3 runs 15 residues. In DNA, the CDR3 is TGCGCCAGCAGCTCTGACAGGGTTATGAACACTGAAGCTTTCTTT. Translation gives CASSSDRVMNTEAFF.

V is TRBV6-1 and J is TRBJ1-5; D is possibly TRBD1 (5 bases). CDR1 MNHNS and CDR2 SASEGT come from the germline V gene. The CDR3 is 15 residues long. Trimming removed 4 bases from V and 4 bases from J, with 14 bases in between. CDR3 DNA sequence: TGTGCCAGCAGTGGGATGAGGGGCGGTAATCAGCCCCAGCATTTT. Encoded protein: CASSGMRGGNQPQHF.

The V gene is TRBV7-3, the J gene TRBJ2-7; weak D call: TRBD2 (5 bases). Germline CDR1 reads SGHTA; CDR2 reads FQGTGA. The length of the CDR3 is 15 residues. V lost 2 bases and J 5 bases, leaving 16 bases between the germline ends. Written as DNA, the CDR3 is TGTGCCAGCAGCTTAGGCAGCGGAGGCTGGGACGAGCAGTACTTC. Protein product: CASSLGSGGWDEQYF.

The V call is TRBV2, the J call TRBJ2-7; D is unclear. Trimming removed 7 bases from V and 3 bases from J, with 10 bases in between. The CDR3 runs 12 residues. Germline CDR1 SNHLY, CDR2 FYNNEI. The CDR3 is CASNWSIYEQYF. The CDR3 coding sequence is TGTGCCAGCAACTGGAGTATCTACGAGCAGTACTTC.

The chain employs TRBV7-9 and TRBJ1-1; D uncertain. V lost 1 base, J lost 5 bases, and 11 bases lay in between. This CDR3 contains 14 residues. Germline V gene lookup returns CDR1 SEHNR and CDR2 FQNEAQ (reference sequence). The CDR3 here is CASSLVEGWTEAFF. The DNA for the CDR3 is TGTGCCAGCAGCTTAGTGGAGGGATGGACTGAAGCTTTCTTT.

V is TRBV6-1 and J is TRBJ2-7; TRBD1 or TRBD2 may be the D gene (5 bases each). Per germline, CDR1 MNHNS and CDR2 SASEGT. The CDR3 runs 15 residues. The V end was cut by 2 bases, the J end by 2 bases, with 13 bases between. Here the CDR3 reads CASSESWDGTYEQYF. As DNA, the CDR3 is TGTGCCAGCAGTGAAAGTTGGGACGGGACCTACGAGCAGTACTTC.

The chain has TRBV4-1 and TRBJ1-5; possibly TRBD1 for D (6 bases). Trimming took 0 bases from V and 4 from J, leaving 19 bases between them. The germline gives CDR1 MGHRA, CDR2 YSYEKL. This CDR3 comprises 18 residues. CDR3 DNA sequence: TGCGCCAGCAGCCAAGAGTGGGGGGGCAGGGGATGGAATCAGCCCCAGCATTTT. As protein: CASSQEWGGRGWNQPQHF.

This chain connects TRBV7-3 to TRBJ1-1, with D perhaps TRBD1 (6 bases). Germline V gene data show CDR1 as SGHTA and CDR2 as FQGTGA. V was shortened by 5 bases and J by 8 bases, with 12 bases between the two germline ends. The length of the CDR3 is 12 residues. The CDR3 DNA follows: TGTGCCAGCAGCGAACAGGGCCGAGAAGCTTTCTTT. Amino acids: CASSEQGREAFF.

V and J are TRBV7-9 and TRBJ2-1; 10 positions agree with TRBD1. Unmatched junction bases numbered 0, after V lost 4 bases and J lost 6 bases. The CDR3 has 13 amino acids. From germline, CDR1 is SEHNR and CDR2 FQNEAQ (reference sequence). The CDR3 protein is CASSWTGGNEQFF. The CDR3 nucleotides are TGTGCCAGCAGCTGGACAGGGGGCAATGAGCAGTTCTTC.

This clone was seen a single time. The chain's CDR3 is CASRKTGTGNSPLHF. The CDR3 nucleotides read TGTGCCAGCAGGAAAACCGGGACAGGGAATTCACCCCTCCACTTT. The rearrangement uses TRBV6-5 and TRBJ1-6; 9 nucleotides align to TRBD1. The V and J ends lost 6 bases and 7 bases, in that order; junction bases with no gene match: 7. The V gene's germline CDR1 is MNHEY and CDR2 SVGAGI. The CDR3 is made up of 15 amino acids.

The V call is TRBV29-1, the J call TRBJ2-3; possible D gene TRBD2, 5 bases. Germline V CDR1 and CDR2: SQVTM, ANQGSEA. This CDR3 region has 13 residues. V was cut by 0 bases and J by 3 bases, with 7 bases left in between. DNA of the CDR3: TGCAGCGTTGAAGAGCGGGTGACAGATACGCAGTATTTT. It specifies CSVEERVTDTQYF.